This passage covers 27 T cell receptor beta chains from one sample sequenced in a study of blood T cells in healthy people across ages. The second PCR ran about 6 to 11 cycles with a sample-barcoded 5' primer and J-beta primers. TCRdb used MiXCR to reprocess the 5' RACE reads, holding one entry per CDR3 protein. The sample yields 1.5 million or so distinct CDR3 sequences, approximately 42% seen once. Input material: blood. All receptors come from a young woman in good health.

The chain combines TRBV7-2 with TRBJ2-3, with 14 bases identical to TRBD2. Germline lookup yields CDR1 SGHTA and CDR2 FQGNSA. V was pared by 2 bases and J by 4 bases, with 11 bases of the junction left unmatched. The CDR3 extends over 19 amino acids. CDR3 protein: CASSLRPMGLAGDPDTQYF. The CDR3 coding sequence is TGTGCCAGCAGCTTACGACCTATGGGACTAGCGGGAGACCCAGATACGCAGTATTTT.

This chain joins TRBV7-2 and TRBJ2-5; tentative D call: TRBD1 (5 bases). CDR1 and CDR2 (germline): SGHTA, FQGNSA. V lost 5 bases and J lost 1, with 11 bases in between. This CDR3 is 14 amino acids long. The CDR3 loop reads CASSPARVQETQYF. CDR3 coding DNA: TGTGCCAGCAGCCCAGCCAGGGTCCAAGAGACCCAGTACTTC.

In nucleotides, the CDR3 is TGTGCCAGCAGTTACGCCGGTATCGGGGAGCTGTTTTTT. Amino acids: CASSYAGIGELFF. The rearrangement links TRBV6-2 or TRBV6-3 to TRBJ2-2; no clear D gene. V was cut by 2 bases and J by 7 bases, with 8 bases left in between. Germline V gene lookup returns CDR1 MNHEY and CDR2 SVGEGT. This CDR3 has 13 amino acids.

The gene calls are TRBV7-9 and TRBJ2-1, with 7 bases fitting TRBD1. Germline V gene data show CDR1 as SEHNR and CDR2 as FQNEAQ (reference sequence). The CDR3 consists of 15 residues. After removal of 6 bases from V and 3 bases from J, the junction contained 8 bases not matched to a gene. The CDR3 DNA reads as TGTGCCAGCAGTTACAGGGGTTCTCTCTACAATGAGCAGTTCTTC. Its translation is CASSYRGSLYNEQFF.

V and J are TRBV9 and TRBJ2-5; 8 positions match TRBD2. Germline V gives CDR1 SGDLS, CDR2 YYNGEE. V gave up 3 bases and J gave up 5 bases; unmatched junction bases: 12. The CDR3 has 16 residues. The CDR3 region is CASSEYAGLVGETQYF. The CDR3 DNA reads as TGTGCCAGCAGCGAGTACGCGGGACTAGTTGGGGAGACCCAGTACTTC.

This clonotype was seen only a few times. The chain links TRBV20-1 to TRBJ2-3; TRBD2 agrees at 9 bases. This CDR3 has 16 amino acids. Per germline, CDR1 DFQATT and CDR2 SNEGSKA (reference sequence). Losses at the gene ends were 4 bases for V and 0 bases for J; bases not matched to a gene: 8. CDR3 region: CSAKERLAASTDTQYF. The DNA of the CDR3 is TGCAGTGCTAAAGAGCGACTAGCGGCTAGCACAGATACGCAGTATTTT.

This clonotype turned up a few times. In DNA, the CDR3 is TGTGCCAGCAGCCCGGACAGGGGAAGCTATGGCTACACCTTC. It is translated as CASSPDRGSYGYTF. This sequence joins TRBV6-2 or TRBV6-3 and TRBJ1-2; 9 bases agree with TRBD1. The CDR3 runs 14 residues. V gave up 6 bases and J gave up 4 bases; unmatched junction bases: 6. CDR1 MNHEY and CDR2 SVGEGT come from the germline V gene.

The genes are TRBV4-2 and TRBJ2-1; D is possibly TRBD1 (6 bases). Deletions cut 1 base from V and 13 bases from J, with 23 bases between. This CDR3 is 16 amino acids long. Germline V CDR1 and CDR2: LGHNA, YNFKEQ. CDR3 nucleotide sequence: TGTGCCAGCAGCCAAGGAGTCAGGGGATTTCGAGAGACCCAGTTCTTC. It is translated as CASSQGVRGFRETQFF.

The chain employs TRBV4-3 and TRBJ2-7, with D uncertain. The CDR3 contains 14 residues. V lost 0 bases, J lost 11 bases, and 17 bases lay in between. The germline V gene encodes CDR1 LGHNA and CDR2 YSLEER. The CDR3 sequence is CASSQEPRQETKYF. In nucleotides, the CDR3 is TGCGCCAGCAGCCAAGAACCGCGGCAAGAGACCAAGTACTTC.

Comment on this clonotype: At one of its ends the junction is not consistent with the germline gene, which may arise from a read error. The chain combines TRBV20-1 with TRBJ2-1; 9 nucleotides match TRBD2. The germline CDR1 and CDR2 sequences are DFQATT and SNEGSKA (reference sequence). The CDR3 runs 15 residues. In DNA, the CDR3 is TGCAGTGCTAGAGGGGGTAGCGGGGGAAGGAATGAGCGGTTCTTC. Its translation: CSARGGSGGRNERFF.

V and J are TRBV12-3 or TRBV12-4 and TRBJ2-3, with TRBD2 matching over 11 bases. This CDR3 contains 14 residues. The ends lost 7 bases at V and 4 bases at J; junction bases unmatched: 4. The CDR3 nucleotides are TGTGCCAGCACCTTTAGCGGGGGGGCAGATACGCAGTATTTT. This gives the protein CASTFSGGADTQYF.

The CDR3 sequence: CAGMNREEGYTF. The CDR3 DNA is TGCGCCGGCATGAACAGGGAAGAAGGCTACACCTTC. The J gene is TRBJ1-2, the V gene TRBV4-1; possibly TRBD1 for D (6 bases). The germline V gene encodes CDR1 MGHRA and CDR2 YSYEKL. The V end lost 11 bases, the J end lost 8 bases, and 18 bases lay between the germline ends. The CDR3 spans 12 residues.

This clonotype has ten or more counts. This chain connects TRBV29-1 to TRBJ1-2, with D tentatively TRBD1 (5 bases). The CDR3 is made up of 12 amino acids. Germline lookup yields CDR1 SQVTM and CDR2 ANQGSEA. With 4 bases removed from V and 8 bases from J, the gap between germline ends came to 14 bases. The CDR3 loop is CSVVLQGGGYTF. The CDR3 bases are TGCAGCGTTGTCCTGCAGGGTGGAGGCTACACCTTC.

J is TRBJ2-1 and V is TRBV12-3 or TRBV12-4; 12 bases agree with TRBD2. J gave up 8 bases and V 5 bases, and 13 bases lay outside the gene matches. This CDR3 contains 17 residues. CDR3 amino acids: CASSLPGLAGSLDEQFF. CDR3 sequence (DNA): TGTGCCAGCAGTCTGCCCGGACTAGCGGGATCTTTAGATGAGCAGTTCTTC.

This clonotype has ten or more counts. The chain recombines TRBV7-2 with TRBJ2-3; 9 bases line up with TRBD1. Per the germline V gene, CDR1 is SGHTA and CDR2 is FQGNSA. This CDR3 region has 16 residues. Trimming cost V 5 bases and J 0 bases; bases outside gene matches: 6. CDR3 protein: CASSDRTGASTDTQYF. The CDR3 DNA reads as TGTGCCAGCAGCGACCGGACAGGGGCTAGCACAGATACGCAGTATTTT.

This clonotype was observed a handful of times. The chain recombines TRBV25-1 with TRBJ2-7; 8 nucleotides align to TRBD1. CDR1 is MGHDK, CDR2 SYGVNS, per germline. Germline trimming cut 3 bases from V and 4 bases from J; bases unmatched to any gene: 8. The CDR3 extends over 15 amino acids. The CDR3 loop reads CASSDNRQGTYEQYF. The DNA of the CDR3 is TGTGCCAGCAGTGATAACCGACAGGGGACGTACGAGCAGTACTTC.

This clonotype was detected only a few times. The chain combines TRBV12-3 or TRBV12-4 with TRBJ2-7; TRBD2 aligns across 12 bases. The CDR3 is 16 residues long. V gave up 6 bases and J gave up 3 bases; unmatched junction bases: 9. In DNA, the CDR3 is TGTGCCAGCAGCCTCGCCCTAGCGGGGGGGATCTACGAGCAGTACTTC. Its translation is CASSLALAGGIYEQYF.

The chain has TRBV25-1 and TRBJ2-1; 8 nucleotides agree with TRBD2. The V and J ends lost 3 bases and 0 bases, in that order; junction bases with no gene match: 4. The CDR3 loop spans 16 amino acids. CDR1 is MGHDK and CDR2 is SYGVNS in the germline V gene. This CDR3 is CASSDLLAGSYNEQFF. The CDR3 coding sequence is TGTGCCAGCAGTGATCTTCTAGCGGGCTCCTACAATGAGCAGTTCTTC. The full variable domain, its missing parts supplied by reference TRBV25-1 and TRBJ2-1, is EADIYQTPRYLVIGTGKKITLECSQTMGHDKMYWYQQDPGMELHLIHYSYGVNSTEKGDLSSESTVSRIRTEHFPLTLESARPSHTSQYLCASSDLLAGSYNEQFFGPGTRLTVL.

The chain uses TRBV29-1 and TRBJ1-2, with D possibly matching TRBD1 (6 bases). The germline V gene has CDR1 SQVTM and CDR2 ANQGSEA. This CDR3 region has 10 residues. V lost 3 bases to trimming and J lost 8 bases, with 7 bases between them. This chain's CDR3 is CSVDGGGYTF. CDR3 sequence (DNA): TGCAGCGTTGATGGGGGCGGCTACACCTTC.

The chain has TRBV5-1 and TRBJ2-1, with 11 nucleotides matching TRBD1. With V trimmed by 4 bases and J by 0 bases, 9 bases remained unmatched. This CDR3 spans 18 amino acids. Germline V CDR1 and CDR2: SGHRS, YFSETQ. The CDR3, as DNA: TGCGCCAGCAGCCAACCGGGACAGGGGGTTTCCTCCTACAATGAGCAGTTCTTC. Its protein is CASSQPGQGVSSYNEQFF.

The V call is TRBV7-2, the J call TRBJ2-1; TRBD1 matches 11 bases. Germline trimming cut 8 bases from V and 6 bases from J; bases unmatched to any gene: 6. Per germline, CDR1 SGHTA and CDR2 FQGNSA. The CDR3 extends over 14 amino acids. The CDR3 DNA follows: TGTGCCAGCGTCGGACAGGGGGCTAGCAATGAGCAGTTCTTC. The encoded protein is CASVGQGASNEQFF. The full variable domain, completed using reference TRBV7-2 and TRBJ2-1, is GAGVSQSPSNKVTEKGKDVELRCDPISGHTALYWYRQSLGQGLEFLIYFQGNSAPDKSGLPSDRFSAERTGGSVSTLTIQRTQQEDSAVYLCASVGQGASNEQFFGPGTRLTVL.

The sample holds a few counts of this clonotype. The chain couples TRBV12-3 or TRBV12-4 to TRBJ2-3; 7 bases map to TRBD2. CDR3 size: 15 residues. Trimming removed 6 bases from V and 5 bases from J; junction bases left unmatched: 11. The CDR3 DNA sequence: TGTGCCAGCAGGGCCCTAGCGGTCCTTAAAGATACGCAGTATTTT. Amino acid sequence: CASRALAVLKDTQYF.

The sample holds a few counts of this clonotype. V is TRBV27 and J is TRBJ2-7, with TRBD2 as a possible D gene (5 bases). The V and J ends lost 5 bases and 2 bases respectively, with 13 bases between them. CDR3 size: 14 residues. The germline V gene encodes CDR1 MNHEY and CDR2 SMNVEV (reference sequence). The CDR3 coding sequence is TGTGCCAGCAGTATACGGACTCCCGCCTACGAGCAGTACTTC. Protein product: CASSIRTPAYEQYF.

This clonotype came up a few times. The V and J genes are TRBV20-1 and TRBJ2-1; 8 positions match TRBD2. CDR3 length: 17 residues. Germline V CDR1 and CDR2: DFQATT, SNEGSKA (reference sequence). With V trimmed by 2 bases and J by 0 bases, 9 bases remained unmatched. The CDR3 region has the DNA TGCAGTGCTAGAATCACATCGGGACTAGTCTCCTACAATGAGCAGTTCTTC. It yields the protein CSARITSGLVSYNEQFF.

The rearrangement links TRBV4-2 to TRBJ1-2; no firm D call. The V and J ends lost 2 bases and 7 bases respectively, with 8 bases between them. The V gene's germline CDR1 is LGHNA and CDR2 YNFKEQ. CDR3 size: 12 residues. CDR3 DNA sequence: TGTGCCAGCAGCCAAATCGCCTCTGGCTACACCTTC. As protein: CASSQIASGYTF.

For the CDR3, the DNA is TGCAGCGTCCTCGGGACAGGGCAAGAGACCCAGTACTTC. The encoded protein is CSVLGTGQETQYF. This chain joins TRBV29-1 and TRBJ2-5, with 9 bases aligning to TRBD1. Germline V gene sequence: CDR1 SQVTM, CDR2 ANQGSEA. This CDR3 is 13 amino acids long. The ends lost 6 bases at V and 2 bases at J; junction bases unmatched: 4.

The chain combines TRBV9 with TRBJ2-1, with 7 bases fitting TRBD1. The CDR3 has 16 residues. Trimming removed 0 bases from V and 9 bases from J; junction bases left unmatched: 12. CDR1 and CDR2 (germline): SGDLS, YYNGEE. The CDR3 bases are TGTGCCAGCAGCGTAGTGGGACAGAGGTGGGGCGGTGAGCAGTTCTTC. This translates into CASSVVGQRWGGEQFF.